This T cell receptor (beta chain) appears in the sequencing data of a study of cytomegalovirus exposure and HLA in healthy donors. Study outcomes and limitations: The study flagged approximately 180 TCR beta chains as cytomegalovirus-associated. A later analysis reportedly found fewer N-insertions in an Asian-associated ancestry cluster than the roughly 670-donor mean. The authors confirmed in vitro that three CMV-associated chains were specific for CMV antigens.

PCR primers comprised 60 Vbeta and 13 Jbeta primers. Libraries were prepared by immunoSEQ multiplex PCR; TCRdb keeps only in-frame clonotypes and omits some of them. The sample includes roughly 150,000 clones, approximately 72% seen only once; the top ten take over 2%. The CDR3 is made up of 15 amino acids. Trimming stripped 0 bases from V and 4 bases from J, with 10 bases between. Germline CDR1 LNHNV, CDR2 YYDKDF (reference sequence). Regarding this clone: Antigen unknown.

Sample: PBMCs. The origin of this receptor is a man aged 40-49 years in good health and CMV-seronegative. This chain uses TRBV15 with TRBJ1-5, with a tentative D call TRBD1 (6 bases). CDR3 in DNA: TGTGCCACCAGCAGAGATCCGGGACAAAATCAGCCCCAGCATTTT. As protein: CATSRDPGQNQPQHF.